The TCR beta chain under discussion was sequenced for a study of blood T cell repertoires in COVID-19. Study-wide context: Samples of COVID-19 (acute and convalescent) were obtained from the United States, Italy and Spain. T cells, B-cell-depleted T cells, or PBMCs supplied cDNA or gDNA.

Across 20 to 25 US areas, participants ranged in age from about 18 to 90 years. TCRdb's copy holds only in-frame clones and misses some; the assay was immunoSEQ multiplex PCR. The table has some 330,000 clones, 87% seen once. Sequenced material: PBMCs or T cells enriched from blood (not recorded which). The origin of this receptor is a man aged 40-49 years in a cohort exposed to, infected with or recovered from COVID-19 (not recorded which).

The CDR3 coding sequence is TGTGCCAGCACCGACAGAGTCAATTCACCCCTCCACTTT. Translation gives CASTDRVNSPLHF. The chain recombines TRBV25-1 with TRBJ1-6; TRBD1 is a possible D gene (5 bases). CDR3 length equals 13 residues. Germline V gives CDR1 MGHDK, CDR2 SYGVNS. V was pared by 7 bases and J by 7 bases, with 11 bases between.